The sample holds one count of the clone carrying this TCR beta chain. Antigen specificity is unknown. The data derive from a study of cytomegalovirus exposure and HLA in healthy donors. General observations from the study: Cytomegalovirus association was assigned to approximately 180 TCR beta chains.

Germline-derived CDR1 and CDR2 are SGHTA and FQGNSA. V lost 5 bases and J 3 bases, leaving 8 bases between the germline ends. The length of the CDR3 is 12 residues. 60 Vbeta and 13 Jbeta primers were used in PCR. Assay: immunoSEQ multiplex PCR; the TCRdb copy retains only in-frame clones and omits some. The table includes 180,000 or so clones, almost 80% detected once. The receptor was isolated from a man in his fifties or sixties in good health and CMV-seropositive. The rearrangement joins TRBV7-2 to TRBJ2-7; no definite D call. The material sequenced was PBMCs. CDR3 sequence reads: CASSEYSYEQYF. CDR3 DNA: TGTGCCAGCAGCGAGTACAGCTACGAGCAGTACTTC.